These 17 T cell receptor beta chains came from one sample sequenced in a study of T cell repertoires in cytomegalovirus infection. MiXCR was run by TCRdb on the reads, yielding one entry per CDR3 protein. Of about 890,000 distinct CDR3 sequences in the sample, 31% were seen once. No antigens are known for them. This specimen was cultured CD8+ T cells from PBMCs, taken from culture after CMV antigen stimulation. The source is a human donor in good health (CMV status not recorded). Some clones in this sample may be carry-over from other donors' samples.

This clonotype showed up just once. The chain carries TRBV27 and TRBJ2-1; no reliable D call. The CDR3 sequence is 13 residues long. With 2 bases removed from V and 7 bases from J, the gap between germline ends came to 9 bases. Germline V gene sequence: CDR1 MNHEY, CDR2 SMNVEV (reference sequence). The CDR3 region is CASSLMAENEQFF. Here the CDR3 DNA reads TGTGCCAGCAGTTTAATGGCGGAAAATGAGCAGTTCTTC.

This clonotype is medium-sized by share. This chain connects TRBV2 to TRBJ2-7, with TRBD1 identical over 8 bases. This CDR3 is 13 amino acids long. Germline-derived CDR1 and CDR2 are SNHLY and FYNNEI. V lost 6 bases and J lost 11; bases outside the gene matches: 12. DNA for the CDR3: TGTGCCAGCAGGGTCCTCGACAGGGGAGATAAGTACTTC. This sequence encodes CASRVLDRGDKYF. The variable domain in full, with the rest retrieved from reference TRBV2 and TRBJ2-7, is EPEVTQTPSHQVTQMGQEVILRCVPISNHLYFYWYRQILGQKVEFLVSFYNNEISEKSEIFDDQFSVERPDGSNFTLKIRSTKLEDSAMYFCASRVLDRGDKYFGPGTRLTVT.

This clonotype was detected a few times. This CDR3 is CASSYQRSNEQFF. The CDR3 DNA reads TGTGCCAGCAGCTACCAGCGTTCCAATGAGCAGTTCTTC. The chain is built from TRBV7-8 and TRBJ2-1; no clear D. CDR1 and CDR2 from the germline V gene are SGHVS and FQNEAQ. The CDR3 is 13 residues long. V was cut by 4 bases and J by 6 bases, with 10 bases left in between.

This chain joins TRBV18 and TRBJ2-5, with D perhaps being TRBD1 or TRBD2 (5 bases each). Trimming stripped 4 bases from V and 3 bases from J, with 12 bases between. Per the germline V gene, CDR1 is KGHSH and CDR2 is LQKENI. The CDR3 loop spans 14 amino acids. As DNA, the CDR3 is TGTGCCAGCTCACAACTAGGGACGAAAGAGACCCAGTACTTC. Amino acids: CASSQLGTKETQYF. Drawing the rest from reference TRBV18 and TRBJ2-5, the complete variable domain is NAGVMQNPRHLVRRRGQEARLRCSPMKGHSHVYWYRQLPEEGLKFMVYLQKENIIDESGMPKERFSAEFPKEGPSILRIQQVVRGDSAAYFCASSQLGTKETQYFGPGTRLLVL.

The genes are TRBV6-1 and TRBJ1-1; D ambiguous. The CDR3 is 13 amino acids. The V gene lost 2 bases and the J gene lost 6 bases, with 10 bases spanning the gap. The V gene's germline CDR1 is MNHNS and CDR2 SASEGT. In DNA form, the CDR3 reads TGTGCCAGCAGTGAACCGGCTGAGGCTGAAGCTTTCTTT. This encodes CASSEPAEAEAFF.

This clonotype turned up a few times. The chain joins TRBV25-1 to TRBJ1-2; TRBD1 aligns across 7 bases. The V gene's germline CDR1 is MGHDK and CDR2 SYGVNS. The CDR3 extends over 12 amino acids. After removal of 4 bases from V and 6 bases from J, the junction contained 2 bases not matched to a gene. In DNA, the CDR3 is TGTGCCAGCAGTGTGGGGACAGATGGCTACACCTTC. Protein: CASSVGTDGYTF.

The CDR3 sequence: CASSWGLGYGYTF. CDR3 bases: TGTGCCAGCAGTTGGGGACTAGGCTATGGCTACACCTTC. The chain links TRBV27 to TRBJ1-2; D possibly corresponds to TRBD1 (5 bases). Per the germline V gene, CDR1 is MNHEY and CDR2 is SMNVEV (reference sequence). Between the trimmed V and J ends, which lost 4 bases and 4 bases, there was a span of 10 bases. The CDR3 covers 13 residues.

The chain has TRBV13 and TRBJ1-1; 8 nucleotides line up with TRBD1. After removal of 6 bases from V and 1 base from J, the junction contained 7 bases not matched to a gene. From germline, CDR1 is PRHDT and CDR2 FYEKMQ (reference sequence). The CDR3 extends over 15 amino acids. CDR3 nucleotide sequence: TGTGCCAGCAGTCTACAGGGGGTGAGGAACACTGAAGCTTTCTTT. Translation gives CASSLQGVRNTEAFF.

This clonotype was detected only a few times. V is TRBV6-1 and J is TRBJ2-7; D gene uncertain. The CDR3 spans 15 residues. Trimming removed 6 bases from V and 1 base from J, with 16 bases in between. The V gene's germline CDR1 is MNHNS and CDR2 SASEGT. CDR3 DNA: TGTGCCAGCAGGATTCTTCAGGATTTATCCTACGAGCAGTACTTC. Amino acid sequence: CASRILQDLSYEQYF.

This clonotype was counted a few times. The rearrangement uses TRBV19 and TRBJ2-3, with a tentative D call TRBD1 (6 bases). The CDR3 is 17 amino acids. V was pared by 0 bases and J by 2 bases, with 15 bases between. Germline CDR1 and CDR2: LNHDA and SQIVND (reference sequence). Here the CDR3 reads CASSIDVAGDPTDTQYF. CDR3 in DNA: TGTGCCAGTAGTATAGATGTGGCAGGGGACCCCACAGATACGCAGTATTTT.

This clonotype was seen a handful of times. This chain uses TRBV7-9 with TRBJ2-2; no firm D call. This CDR3 comprises 13 residues. Germline CDR1 reads SEHNR; CDR2 reads FQNEAQ (reference sequence). The ends were cut back, 3 bases at V and 8 bases at J, with 10 bases in the middle. Here the CDR3 reads CASSFRNLGELFF. DNA of the CDR3: TGTGCCAGCAGCTTCAGGAACCTGGGGGAGCTGTTTTTT.

This clonotype was observed many times. The chain recombines TRBV12-3 or TRBV12-4 with TRBJ1-2, with 10 bases matching TRBD1. The CDR3 covers 14 residues. The ends lost 5 bases at V and 5 bases at J; junction bases unmatched: 5. CDR3 coding DNA: TGTGCCAGCAGTACGGGACAGGGGAGTTATGGCTACACCTTC. It specifies CASSTGQGSYGYTF.

This clonotype was counted a few times. The chain uses TRBV7-9 and TRBJ1-3; 11 nucleotides align to TRBD1. CDR3 length: 16 amino acids. With V trimmed by 5 bases and J by 3 bases, 6 bases remained unmatched. Germline values: CDR1 SEHNR, CDR2 FQNEAQ (reference sequence). CDR3 nucleotide sequence: TGTGCCAGCAGCAGTAGGACAGGGGGCGTTGGAAACACCATATATTTT. It encodes CASSSRTGGVGNTIYF.

The chain uses TRBV27 and TRBJ1-2; D not resolved. CDR3 length: 16 residues. The V and J ends lost 1 base and 4 bases respectively, with 16 bases between them. Germline V gene sequence: CDR1 MNHEY, CDR2 SMNVEV (reference sequence). The CDR3 here is CASSLWAPTQPYGYTF. In nucleotides, the CDR3 is TGTGCCAGCAGTTTATGGGCCCCGACACAGCCCTATGGCTACACCTTC.

This clonotype was seen ten or more times. The chain is built from TRBV7-8 and TRBJ1-5; 7 nucleotides agree with TRBD1. Germline loops: CDR1 SGHVS, CDR2 FQNEAQ. V was clipped by 3 bases and J by 3 bases; unmatched bases: 11. The CDR3 loop spans 17 amino acids. The CDR3 loop reads CASSLGARDRYNQPQHF. In DNA form, the CDR3 reads TGTGCCAGCAGCTTGGGGGCCCGGGACAGATACAATCAGCCCCAGCATTTT. Combining the CDR3 with reference TRBV7-8 and TRBJ1-5 gives the whole variable domain GAGVSQSPRYKVAKRGQDVALRCDPISGHVSLFWYQQALGQGPEFLTYFQNEAQLDKSGLPSDRFFAERPEGSVSTLKIQRTQQEDSAVYLCASSLGARDRYNQPQHFGDGTRLSIL.

Many counts were recorded for this clonotype. The chain links TRBV7-9 to TRBJ2-2; D remains unclear. V shed 3 bases and J shed 10 bases, with 6 bases lying between them. This CDR3 region has 11 residues. The germline gives CDR1 SEHNR, CDR2 FQNEAQ (reference sequence). CDR3 nucleotide sequence: TGTGCCAGCAGCTTCCATGTGGAGCTGTTTTTT. Protein sequence: CASSFHVELFF.

V is TRBV6-2 or TRBV6-3 and J is TRBJ1-1, with TRBD1 as a possible D gene (5 bases). The germline V and J ends were trimmed by 5 bases and 3 bases, with 16 bases remaining between them. The CDR3 totals 15 residues. Per the germline V gene, CDR1 is MNHEY and CDR2 is SVGEGT. The CDR3 region is CASSPPGGPYTEAFF. The CDR3 DNA sequence: TGTGCCAGCAGTCCCCCCGGGGGACCTTACACTGAAGCTTTCTTT.